This T cell receptor (beta chain) was recovered during a study of blood T cell repertoires in COVID-19. Study overall: Acute and convalescent COVID-19 samples came from the United States, Italy and Spain.

This clone was counted between two and nine times. Some clones are missing from TCRdb's copy, which holds only in-frame ones; the method was immunoSEQ multiplex PCR. Of tens of thousands of clones in the sample, 84% were seen once. The CDR3 has 15 residues. V was shortened by 1 base and J by 4 bases, with 14 bases between the two germline ends. The germline V gene encodes CDR1 SGHRS and CDR2 YFSETQ. The chain has TRBV5-1 and TRBJ1-2; D unclear. The receptor's source is a man older than 75 with active COVID-19. Sequencing was done on a sample of peripheral blood. The CDR3 coding sequence is TGCGCCAGCAGCTTGTCGGGTGGTAATAGCTATGGCTACACCTTC. It encodes CASSLSGGNSYGYTF. The full variable domain, in which reference TRBV5-1 and TRBJ1-2 provide the parts outside the CDR3, is KAGVTQTPRYLIKTRGQQVTLSCSPISGHRSVSWYQQTPGQGLQFLFEYFSETQRNKGNFPGRFSGRQFSNSRSEMNVSTLELGDSALYLCASSLSGGNSYGYTFGSGTRLTVV.